This T cell receptor beta chain was retrieved from a study of OX40 agonist ivuxolimab in advanced cancers. Background on the study: The patients' treatment was ivuxolimab, an agonistic anti-OX40 (CD134) antibody.

Sequenced by immunoSEQ multiplex PCR; TCRdb stores in-frame clones only, minus some. The data hold around 60,000 clones, with roughly nine tenths observed a single time. The J segment lost 2 bases and the V segment lost 6 bases, leaving 4 bases of the junction unmatched. Germline lookup yields CDR1 LNHDA and CDR2 SQIVND (reference sequence). The CDR3 is 14 amino acids. The sample in question was CD4+ or CD8+ T cells sorted from blood, obtained in a trial of the OX40 agonist ivuxolimab. The gene calls are TRBV19 and TRBJ1-5, with 7 bases aligning to TRBD1. The receptor's source is an adult with an advanced solid tumor such as melanoma, head and neck, liver or kidney cancer. The CDR3 region is CASRQGWGNQPQHF. The DNA for the CDR3 is TGTGCCAGTAGACAGGGGTGGGGCAATCAGCCCCAGCATTTT. Combining the CDR3 with reference TRBV19 and TRBJ1-5 gives the whole variable domain DGGITQSPKYLFRKEGQNVTLSCEQNLNHDAMYWYRQDPGQGLRLIYYSQIVNDFQKGDIAEGYSVSREKKESFPLTVTSAQKNPTAFYLCASRQGWGNQPQHFGDGTRLSIL.